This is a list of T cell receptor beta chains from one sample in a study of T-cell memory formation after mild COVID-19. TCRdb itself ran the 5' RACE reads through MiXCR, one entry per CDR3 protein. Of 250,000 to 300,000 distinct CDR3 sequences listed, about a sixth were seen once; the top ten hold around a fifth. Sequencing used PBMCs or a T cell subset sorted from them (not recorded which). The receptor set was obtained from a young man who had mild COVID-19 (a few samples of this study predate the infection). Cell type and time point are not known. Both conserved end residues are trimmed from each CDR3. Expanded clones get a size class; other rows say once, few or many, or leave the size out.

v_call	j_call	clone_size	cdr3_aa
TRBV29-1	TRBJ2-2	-	SVVLAGGPYTGELF
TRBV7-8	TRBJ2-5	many	ASSSASLNAQY
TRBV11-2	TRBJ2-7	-	ASSPGTGSVYEQY
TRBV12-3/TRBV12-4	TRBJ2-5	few	ASSTGTDQETQY
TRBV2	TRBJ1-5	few	ASSDAGRQPQH
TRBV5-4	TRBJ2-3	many	ASSLKRGGSTDTQY
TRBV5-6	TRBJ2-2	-	ASSVDSPPGELF
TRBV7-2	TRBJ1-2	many	ASSLVPDRDYGYT
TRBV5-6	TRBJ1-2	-	ASSFRLYGYT
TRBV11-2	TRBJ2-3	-	ASSLDERGGQRDTQY
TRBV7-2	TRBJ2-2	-	ASSLVYSLVTGELF
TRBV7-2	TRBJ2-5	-	ASKQGNQETQY
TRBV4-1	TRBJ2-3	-	ASSPLTSSGDTQY
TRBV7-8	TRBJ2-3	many	ASSLVGLAGPDTQY
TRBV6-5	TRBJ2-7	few	ASSYSWTSSSEQY
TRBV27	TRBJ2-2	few	ASKRGALYTGELF
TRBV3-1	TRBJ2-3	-	ASRPVGGDTQY
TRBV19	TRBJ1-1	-	ATWGRDQNTEAF
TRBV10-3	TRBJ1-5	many	AISQGATGQPQH
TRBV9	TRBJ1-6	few	ASSVEFRGSPLH
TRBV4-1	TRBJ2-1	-	ASSQVAGAYNEQF
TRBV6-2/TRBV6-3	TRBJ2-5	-	ASGIGYPQETQY
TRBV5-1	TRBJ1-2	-	ASSPGPSGGYT
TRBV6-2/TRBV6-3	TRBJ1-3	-	ASTHRRGYGNTIY
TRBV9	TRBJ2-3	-	ASNDRTSGGTDTQY
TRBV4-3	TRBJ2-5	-	ASSQERSGARETQY
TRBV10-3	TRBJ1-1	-	AISAGTGVEAF
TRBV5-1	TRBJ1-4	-	ASSLADGEKLF
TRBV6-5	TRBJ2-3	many	ASSSLTDTDTQY
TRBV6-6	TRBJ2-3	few	ASSSLAGGINTQY
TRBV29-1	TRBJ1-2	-	SVEGPGGAYT
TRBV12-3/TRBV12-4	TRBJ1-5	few	ASSSTTGRQPQH
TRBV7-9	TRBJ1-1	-	ASSLRAAEAF
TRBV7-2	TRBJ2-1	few	ASSSGTSSYNEQF
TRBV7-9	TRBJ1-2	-	ASSLMEVFPLYGYT
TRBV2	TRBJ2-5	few	ASSERRERETQY
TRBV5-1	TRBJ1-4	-	ASSLEPSSGEKLF
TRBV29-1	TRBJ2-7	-	SVEESGGTSSYEQY